This T cell receptor beta chain was identified during a study of identical twins. This clonotype was counted between two and nine times. The antigen is not known. Study results and caveats: Interpretation of the results relied on cross-sectional statistical analysis and not on following the same donors.

A single record per CDR3 protein comes from TCRdb applying MiXCR to the 5' RACE reads. The table has some 1,600,000 distinct CDR3 sequences, less than 35% seen once. With 5 bases removed from V and 4 bases from J, the gap between germline ends came to 17 bases. Germline V gene data show CDR1 as MNHEY and CDR2 as SMNVEV (reference sequence). The CDR3 runs 15 residues. Input material: cord blood. V is TRBV27 and J is TRBJ1-2, with D possibly matching TRBD1 (5 bases). The source is a newborn girl in good health. This CDR3 reads CASSKGAGSGYGYTF. CDR3 DNA: TGTGCCAGCAGTAAAGGGGCAGGGTCGGGCTATGGCTACACCTTC.